These T cell receptor beta chains were read from a single sample in a study of shared clonotypes between healthy human individuals. TCRdb keeps only in-frame clones here, not all; method: immunoSEQ multiplex PCR. Among about 2.4 million clones listed, more than 85% were seen once. Sequenced input: naive CD4+ T cells from PBMCs. Source of these receptors: a man younger than 35 in good health. Some clones in this sample may be carry-over from other donors' samples. CDR3s include the opening cysteine and the closing phenylalanine or tryptophan. Fields, in order: V gene, J gene, clone size, D gene, CDR3 DNA, CDR3 protein. A D gene is named only where the DNA matches it firmly. Clone size is stated in some rows and not others, as once, few, many or a class when expanded.

v_call: TRBV6-9
j_call: TRBJ2-1
clone_size: .
d_call: .
cdr3_nt: TGTGCCAGCAGTTCCCATCAGGTCGGGTTGGATGAGCAGTTCTTC
cdr3_aa: CASSSHQVGLDEQFF

v_call: TRBV9
j_call: TRBJ1-2
clone_size: .
d_call: .
cdr3_nt: TGTGCCAGCAGCGTAGGAGGGTCGAACAATGGCTACACCTTC
cdr3_aa: CASSVGGSNNGYTF

v_call: TRBV29-1
j_call: TRBJ1-2
clone_size: .
d_call: .
cdr3_nt: TGCAGCGTTGAATGGGTCGCAGCCAACTATGGCTACACCTTC
cdr3_aa: CSVEWVAANYGYTF

v_call: TRBV7-8
j_call: TRBJ1-1
clone_size: .
d_call: .
cdr3_nt: TGTGCCAGCAGCCAACAGCTGAACACTGAAGCTTTCTTT
cdr3_aa: CASSQQLNTEAFF

v_call: TRBV6-5
j_call: TRBJ1-5
clone_size: .
d_call: .
cdr3_nt: TGTGCCAGCAGCTCGTCTTGGTCTCAGCCCCAGCATTTT
cdr3_aa: CASSSSWSQPQHF

v_call: TRBV11-1
j_call: TRBJ1-1
clone_size: .
d_call: .
cdr3_nt: TGTGCCAGCAGCTCCGGGACCAGCATAGACATTGGCACTGAAGCTTTCTTT
cdr3_aa: CASSSGTSIDIGTEAFF

v_call: TRBV14
j_call: TRBJ2-1
clone_size: once
d_call: TRBD2
cdr3_nt: TGTGCCAGCAGCCTGGGACTAGCGGAATACAATGAGCAGTTCTTC
cdr3_aa: CASSLGLAEYNEQFF

v_call: TRBV7-9
j_call: TRBJ1-3
clone_size: .
d_call: TRBD1
cdr3_nt: TGTGCCAGCAGCTTCCCGGTTTATCGGGACAGGGTCATGGACACCATATATTTT
cdr3_aa: CASSFPVYRDRVMDTIYF

v_call: TRBV7-9
j_call: TRBJ1-1
clone_size: few
d_call: .
cdr3_nt: TGTGCCAGCAGCGTCCTCGGGGCTTTCTTT
cdr3_aa: CASSVLGAFF

v_call: TRBV18
j_call: TRBJ2-1
clone_size: .
d_call: .
cdr3_nt: TGTGCCACCCTCCAAGGAGGGGGTGAGCAGTTCTTC
cdr3_aa: CATLQGGGEQFF

v_call: TRBV5-1
j_call: TRBJ1-5
clone_size: few
d_call: .
cdr3_nt: TGCGCCAGCAGCTTGGTCGGGCTTCAGCCCCAGCATTTT
cdr3_aa: CASSLVGLQPQHF

v_call: TRBV11-2
j_call: TRBJ2-7
clone_size: .
d_call: TRBD1
cdr3_nt: TGTGCCAGCAGCTTAGATGGGACAGAATACGAGCAGTACTTC
cdr3_aa: CASSLDGTEYEQYF

v_call: TRBV27
j_call: TRBJ1-2
clone_size: once
d_call: .
cdr3_nt: TGTGCCAGCAGTTTACGACCCATAGGGGGGAACTATGGCTACACCTTC
cdr3_aa: CASSLRPIGGNYGYTF

v_call: TRBV15
j_call: TRBJ2-7
clone_size: .
d_call: .
cdr3_nt: TGTGCCACCAGCAGGGACCTCACTGACGAGCAGTACTTC
cdr3_aa: CATSRDLTDEQYF

v_call: TRBV28
j_call: TRBJ2-7
clone_size: .
d_call: .
cdr3_nt: TGTGCCAGCAGTCCCCAGGGGCTCTACGAGCAGTACTTC
cdr3_aa: CASSPQGLYEQYF

v_call: TRBV19
j_call: TRBJ1-4
clone_size: .
d_call: TRBD1
cdr3_nt: TGTGCCAGTAGTAGCCGGACAGGGGGCGGTGAAAAACTGTTTTTT
cdr3_aa: CASSSRTGGGEKLFF

v_call: TRBV5-1
j_call: TRBJ2-5
clone_size: .
d_call: .
cdr3_nt: TGCGCCAGCAGCCCCCAGAGGGAGCGAGAGACCCAGTACTTC
cdr3_aa: CASSPQRERETQYF

v_call: TRBV10-1
j_call: TRBJ2-7
clone_size: .
d_call: TRBD2
cdr3_nt: TGCGCCAGCAGTGAGGAGGCTAGCGGAGATTCCTACGAGCAGTACTTC
cdr3_aa: CASSEEASGDSYEQYF

v_call: TRBV29-1
j_call: TRBJ1-4
clone_size: once
d_call: .
cdr3_nt: TGCAGCGTTGGGCGGTGGGGGGTTGCAACTAATGAAAAACTGTTTTTT
cdr3_aa: CSVGRWGVATNEKLFF

v_call: TRBV5-4
j_call: TRBJ1-2
clone_size: .
d_call: TRBD1
cdr3_nt: TGTGCCAGCAGCGCGACAGGGTCTAACGCCTTC
cdr3_aa: CASSATGSNAF

v_call: TRBV5-1
j_call: TRBJ1-4
clone_size: .
d_call: .
cdr3_nt: TGCGCCAGCAGCTTGTTTGACAGCTCTAATGAAAAACTGTTTTTT
cdr3_aa: CASSLFDSSNEKLFF

v_call: TRBV4-2
j_call: TRBJ2-1
clone_size: .
d_call: .
cdr3_nt: TGTGCCAGCAGCCCCTATACAGGGAACCTCGACAATGAGCAGTTCTTC
cdr3_aa: CASSPYTGNLDNEQFF

v_call: TRBV28
j_call: TRBJ2-2
clone_size: .
d_call: .
cdr3_nt: TGTGCCAGCAGTCCACCTTCGAGAGGGGAGCTGTTTTTT
cdr3_aa: CASSPPSRGELFF

v_call: TRBV19
j_call: TRBJ1-2
clone_size: .
d_call: .
cdr3_nt: TGTGCCAGTAGAATCCAGGGGTCGCTCTATGGCTACACCTTC
cdr3_aa: CASRIQGSLYGYTF

v_call: TRBV9
j_call: TRBJ2-7
clone_size: .
d_call: .
cdr3_nt: TGTGCCAGCAGCGGGGCCCCGGGACGCAGCTCCTACGAGCAGTACTTC
cdr3_aa: CASSGAPGRSSYEQYF

v_call: TRBV7-7
j_call: TRBJ2-7
clone_size: .
d_call: .
cdr3_nt: TGTGCCAGCAGCTTAGTCGCAGGGAACGAGCAGTACTTC
cdr3_aa: CASSLVAGNEQYF

v_call: TRBV5-4
j_call: TRBJ2-7
clone_size: .
d_call: TRBD2
cdr3_nt: TGTGCCAGCAGTCAAGCTAGCGGGAGAGACGAGCAGTACTTC
cdr3_aa: CASSQASGRDEQYF

v_call: TRBV5-1
j_call: TRBJ2-7
clone_size: .
d_call: .
cdr3_nt: TGCGCCAGCAGCTTGGACCGCCGACAGAGCTCCTACGAGCAGCACTTC
cdr3_aa: CASSLDRRQSSYEQHF

v_call: TRBV28
j_call: TRBJ1-5
clone_size: .
d_call: TRBD1
cdr3_nt: TGTGCCAGCAGTTTGTGGTCTCGAGTGTATGGGACAGGAGATAGCAATCAGCCCCAGCATTTT
cdr3_aa: CASSLWSRVYGTGDSNQPQHF

v_call: TRBV6-5
j_call: TRBJ2-5
clone_size: .
d_call: .
cdr3_nt: TGTGCCAGCAGTTACTCGATGGGGCCCTACCAAGAGACCCAGTACTTC
cdr3_aa: CASSYSMGPYQETQYF

v_call: TRBV10-3
j_call: TRBJ2-1
clone_size: .
d_call: .
cdr3_nt: TGTGCCATCAGTGAGCCCCAGGGCTCCTACAATGAGCAGTTCTTC
cdr3_aa: CAISEPQGSYNEQFF

v_call: TRBV19
j_call: TRBJ2-2
clone_size: .
d_call: .
cdr3_nt: TGTGCCAGTAGGTCCGGGGCCGCGAACACCGGGGAGCTGTTTTTT
cdr3_aa: CASRSGAANTGELFF

v_call: TRBV28
j_call: TRBJ2-7
clone_size: .
d_call: .
cdr3_nt: TGTGCCAGCAGTCGAGGGATGGGATGGTCCTACGAGCAGTACTTC
cdr3_aa: CASSRGMGWSYEQYF

v_call: TRBV7-2
j_call: TRBJ1-1
clone_size: .
d_call: .
cdr3_nt: TGTGCCAGCAGCACCAGGGTAACTGAAGCTTTCTTT
cdr3_aa: CASSTRVTEAFF

v_call: TRBV6-5
j_call: TRBJ2-1
clone_size: .
d_call: TRBD2
cdr3_nt: TGTGCCAGCAGAGTACGACTAGCGAGCGACAATGAGCAGTTCTTC
cdr3_aa: CASRVRLASDNEQFF

v_call: TRBV4-3
j_call: TRBJ2-2
clone_size: .
d_call: TRBD1
cdr3_nt: TGCGCCAGCAGCCAAGAGACAGGGGCGAACACCGGGGAGCTGTTTTTT
cdr3_aa: CASSQETGANTGELFF

v_call: TRBV19
j_call: TRBJ2-1
clone_size: .
d_call: .
cdr3_nt: TGTGCCAGTAGTATAGGAAGACTCACCTACAATGAGCAGTTCTTC
cdr3_aa: CASSIGRLTYNEQFF

v_call: TRBV6-6
j_call: TRBJ1-1
clone_size: .
d_call: .
cdr3_nt: TGTGCCAGCAGTTACTCGACCCCGGGGGTTGAAGCTTTCTTT
cdr3_aa: CASSYSTPGVEAFF

v_call: TRBV5-1
j_call: TRBJ2-2
clone_size: .
d_call: .
cdr3_nt: TGCGCCAGCAGCCCCCGGGAAACGAACACCGGGGAGCTGTTTTTT
cdr3_aa: CASSPRETNTGELFF

v_call: TRBV7-9
j_call: TRBJ1-3
clone_size: .
d_call: .
cdr3_nt: TGTGCCAGCAGCTCATTGAAGGGAACCGGGAGCTCTGGAAACACCATATATTTT
cdr3_aa: CASSSLKGTGSSGNTIYF

v_call: TRBV10-3
j_call: TRBJ2-2
clone_size: .
d_call: .
cdr3_nt: TGTGCCATCAGTGAATCCCGGCCGGGGAACACCGGGGAGCTGTTTTTT
cdr3_aa: CAISESRPGNTGELFF

v_call: TRBV7-2
j_call: TRBJ1-6
clone_size: once
d_call: .
cdr3_nt: TGTGCCAGCAGCTTAATCTGGGGGGATTCACCCCTCCACTTT
cdr3_aa: CASSLIWGDSPLHF

v_call: TRBV6-1
j_call: TRBJ2-7
clone_size: .
d_call: .
cdr3_nt: TGTGCCAGCAGTGAAGCCAGCAACTACGAGCAGTACTTC
cdr3_aa: CASSEASNYEQYF

v_call: TRBV6-1
j_call: TRBJ2-7
clone_size: .
d_call: TRBD2
cdr3_nt: TGTGCCAGCAGTGACTTAGCGGGAGGTCTCTCCTACGAGCAGTACTTC
cdr3_aa: CASSDLAGGLSYEQYF

v_call: TRBV9
j_call: TRBJ2-1
clone_size: .
d_call: TRBD2
cdr3_nt: TGTGCCAGCAGGCCGGGACTAGCTGGCAATGAGCAGTTCTTC
cdr3_aa: CASRPGLAGNEQFF

v_call: TRBV19
j_call: TRBJ2-5
clone_size: .
d_call: TRBD2
cdr3_nt: TGTGCCAGTAGTTTTTCCCAAGCGGGAGGGTGGGAGACCCAGTACTTC
cdr3_aa: CASSFSQAGGWETQYF

v_call: TRBV9
j_call: TRBJ2-2
clone_size: once
d_call: TRBD1
cdr3_nt: TGTGCCAGCAGCCACAGGGGCGGAACCGGGGAGCTGTTTTTT
cdr3_aa: CASSHRGGTGELFF

v_call: TRBV14
j_call: TRBJ2-1
clone_size: .
d_call: .
cdr3_nt: TGTGCCAGCAGCCGTTTAGACAGGAGCTCTTTTACCTACAATGAGCAGTTCTTC
cdr3_aa: CASSRLDRSSFTYNEQFF

v_call: TRBV5-1
j_call: TRBJ2-7
clone_size: .
d_call: .
cdr3_nt: TGCGCCAGCAGGGGGGGCGCGGGGGTATACTACGAGCAGTACTTC
cdr3_aa: CASRGGAGVYYEQYF

v_call: TRBV19
j_call: TRBJ2-7
clone_size: .
d_call: TRBD2
cdr3_nt: TGTGCCAGTAGTATCAGCTCGGCTAGCGGGACCTACGAGCAGTACTTC
cdr3_aa: CASSISSASGTYEQYF

v_call: TRBV6-6
j_call: TRBJ2-7
clone_size: .
d_call: .
cdr3_nt: TGTGCCAGCAGACCGGACGGCTACGAGCAGTACTTC
cdr3_aa: CASRPDGYEQYF

v_call: TRBV5-1
j_call: TRBJ1-1
clone_size: .
d_call: TRBD1
cdr3_nt: TGCGCCAGCAGCCAATACGACACAGGGGACACTGAAGCTTTCTTT
cdr3_aa: CASSQYDTGDTEAFF

v_call: TRBV29-1
j_call: TRBJ1-2
clone_size: .
d_call: .
cdr3_nt: TGCAGCGTTGTGTCCGGGGTCGATGGCTACACCTTC
cdr3_aa: CSVVSGVDGYTF

v_call: TRBV30
j_call: TRBJ2-5
clone_size: .
d_call: .
cdr3_nt: TGTGCCTGGAGTGTGAGCCTATCGTGGGAGACCCAGTACTTC
cdr3_aa: CAWSVSLSWETQYF

v_call: TRBV15
j_call: TRBJ2-7
clone_size: .
d_call: TRBD1
cdr3_nt: TGTGCCACCAGCCTCCCGGGACAGGGAACGCACGAGCAGTACTTC
cdr3_aa: CATSLPGQGTHEQYF